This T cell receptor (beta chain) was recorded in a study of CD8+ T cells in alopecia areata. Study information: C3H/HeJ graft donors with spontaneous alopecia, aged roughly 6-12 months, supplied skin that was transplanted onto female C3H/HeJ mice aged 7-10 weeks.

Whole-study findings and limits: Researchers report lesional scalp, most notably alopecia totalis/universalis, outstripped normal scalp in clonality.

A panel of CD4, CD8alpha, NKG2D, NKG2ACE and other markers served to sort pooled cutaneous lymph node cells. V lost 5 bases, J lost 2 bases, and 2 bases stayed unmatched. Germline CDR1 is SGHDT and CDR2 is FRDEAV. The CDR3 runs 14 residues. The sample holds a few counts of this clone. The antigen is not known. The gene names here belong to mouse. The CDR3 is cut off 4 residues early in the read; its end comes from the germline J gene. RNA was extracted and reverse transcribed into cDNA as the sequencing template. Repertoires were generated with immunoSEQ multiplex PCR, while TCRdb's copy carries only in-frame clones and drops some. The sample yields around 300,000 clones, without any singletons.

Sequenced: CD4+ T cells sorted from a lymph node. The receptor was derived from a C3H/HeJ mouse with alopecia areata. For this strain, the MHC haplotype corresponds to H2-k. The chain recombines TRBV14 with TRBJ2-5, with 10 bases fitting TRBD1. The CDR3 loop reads CASRTGGGQDTQYF. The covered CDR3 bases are TGTGCCAGCAGGACAGGGGGCGGCCAAGAC.